This is a list of T cell receptor beta chains from one sample in a study of T-cell memory formation after mild COVID-19. TCRdb independently ran MiXCR on the 5' RACE reads; one entry per CDR3 protein. The sample lists 470,000 or so distinct CDR3 sequences, more than 20% seen once, with under 15% in the top ten. The material sequenced was PBMCs or a T cell subset sorted from them (not recorded which). These receptor sequences come from an adult woman who had mild COVID-19 (a few samples of this study predate the infection). Cell type and time point are not known. Both conserved end residues are part of each CDR3. Fields, in order: J gene, D gene, clone size, V gene, CDR3 DNA, CDR3 protein. D genes are given only for firm matches. Expanded clones are given a class, and other clones once, few, many or no size at all.

J: TRBJ1-1
D: .
size: .
V: TRBV30
DNA: TGTGCCTGGAGTGTAGTAGGGCTGTACACTGAAGCTTTCTTT
CDR3: CAWSVVGLYTEAFF

J: TRBJ2-1
D: TRBD2
size: many
V: TRBV7-3
DNA: TGTGCCAGCAGCCCCGGGACTAGCGGGGTTAATGAGCAGTTCTTC
CDR3: CASSPGTSGVNEQFF

J: TRBJ2-1
D: .
size: few
V: TRBV18
DNA: TGTGCCAGCTCACCACCGGTCCAGGGGCTCGGCTCCTACAATGAGCAGTTCTTC
CDR3: CASSPPVQGLGSYNEQFF

J: TRBJ2-7
D: TRBD1
size: few
V: TRBV7-6
DNA: TGTGCCAGCAGCTTAATCCCAGCCGGGACAGGGACGTACTACGAGCAGTACTTC
CDR3: CASSLIPAGTGTYYEQYF

J: TRBJ2-1
D: TRBD2
size: .
V: TRBV9
DNA: TGTGCCAGCAGCGTAGCTAAAAGCGGGGGGCGCAATGAGCAGTTCTTC
CDR3: CASSVAKSGGRNEQFF

J: TRBJ2-3
D: TRBD2
size: few
V: TRBV29-1
DNA: TGCAGCGTTAGACTAGCGGGAACCACAGATACGCAGTATTTT
CDR3: CSVRLAGTTDTQYF

J: TRBJ2-1
D: TRBD2
size: few
V: TRBV9
DNA: TGTGCCAGCAGCCAGTCTTTAGCGGGAGGGGTTGAGCAGTTCTTC
CDR3: CASSQSLAGGVEQFF

J: TRBJ2-3
D: TRBD2
size: few
V: TRBV7-9
DNA: TGTGCCAGCAGTCGACTAGCGATAAGCACAGATACGCAGTATTTT
CDR3: CASSRLAISTDTQYF

J: TRBJ2-7
D: .
size: many
V: TRBV24-1
DNA: TGTGCCACCAGTGACGGGTCCTACGAGCAGTACTTC
CDR3: CATSDGSYEQYF

J: TRBJ1-6
D: .
size: few
V: TRBV12-3/TRBV12-4
DNA: TGTGCCAGCAGTCCGAGGGATAATTCACCCCTCCACTTT
CDR3: CASSPRDNSPLHF

J: TRBJ1-1
D: .
size: .
V: TRBV18
DNA: TGTGCCAGCTCACCACCGGGGGGGAGCCCTGAAGCTTTCTTT
CDR3: CASSPPGGSPEAFF

J: TRBJ2-6
D: TRBD1
size: .
V: TRBV4-3
DNA: TGCGCCAGCAGCCAGAACAGGGGGCCCGGGGCCAACGTCCTGACTTTC
CDR3: CASSQNRGPGANVLTF

J: TRBJ2-3
D: .
size: .
V: TRBV3-1
DNA: TGTGCCAGCAGCCCGTATCCCACAGATACGCAGTATTTT
CDR3: CASSPYPTDTQYF

J: TRBJ2-1
D: .
size: .
V: TRBV12-3/TRBV12-4
DNA: TGTGCCAGCAGTGCTAGCGACAACTCCTACAATGAGCAGTTCTTC
CDR3: CASSASDNSYNEQFF

J: TRBJ2-1
D: .
size: few
V: TRBV11-3
DNA: TGTGCCAGCAGCCTCGATGTTGATGAGCAGTTCTTC
CDR3: CASSLDVDEQFF

J: TRBJ2-2
D: .
size: few
V: TRBV9
DNA: TGTGCCAGCAGCGTAGCACCGGACAAGGTGGTCGGGGAGCTGTTTTTT
CDR3: CASSVAPDKVVGELFF

J: TRBJ1-2
D: .
size: few
V: TRBV13
DNA: TGTGCCAGCAGCTTAGCTGCTGCCGCCGCCCTCTTC
CDR3: CASSLAAAAALF